Listed here is a single T cell receptor (beta chain). This CDR3 comprises 15 residues. The germline V and J ends were trimmed by 3 bases and 6 bases, with 19 bases remaining between them. Germline CDR1 SGDLS, CDR2 YYNGEE. This sample was included in a study of cytotoxic CD8 clonotypes in ibrutinib-treated CLL. Libraries were prepared by immunoSEQ multiplex PCR; TCRdb keeps only in-frame clonotypes and omits some of them. The repertoire has some 130,000 clones, around 85% of them found once; the top ten carry roughly 1.9%. Sequenced material: PBMCs, taken after 24 months of ibrutinib treatment. The TCR comes from a human donor with chronic lymphocytic leukemia. This chain links TRBV9 with TRBJ2-7, with D perhaps assigned TRBD1 or TRBD2 (5 bases each). DNA of the CDR3: TGTGCCAGCAGCGGAGGGACGTTAAAGGAAGGCGAGCAGTACTTC. This codes for CASSGGTLKEGEQYF.